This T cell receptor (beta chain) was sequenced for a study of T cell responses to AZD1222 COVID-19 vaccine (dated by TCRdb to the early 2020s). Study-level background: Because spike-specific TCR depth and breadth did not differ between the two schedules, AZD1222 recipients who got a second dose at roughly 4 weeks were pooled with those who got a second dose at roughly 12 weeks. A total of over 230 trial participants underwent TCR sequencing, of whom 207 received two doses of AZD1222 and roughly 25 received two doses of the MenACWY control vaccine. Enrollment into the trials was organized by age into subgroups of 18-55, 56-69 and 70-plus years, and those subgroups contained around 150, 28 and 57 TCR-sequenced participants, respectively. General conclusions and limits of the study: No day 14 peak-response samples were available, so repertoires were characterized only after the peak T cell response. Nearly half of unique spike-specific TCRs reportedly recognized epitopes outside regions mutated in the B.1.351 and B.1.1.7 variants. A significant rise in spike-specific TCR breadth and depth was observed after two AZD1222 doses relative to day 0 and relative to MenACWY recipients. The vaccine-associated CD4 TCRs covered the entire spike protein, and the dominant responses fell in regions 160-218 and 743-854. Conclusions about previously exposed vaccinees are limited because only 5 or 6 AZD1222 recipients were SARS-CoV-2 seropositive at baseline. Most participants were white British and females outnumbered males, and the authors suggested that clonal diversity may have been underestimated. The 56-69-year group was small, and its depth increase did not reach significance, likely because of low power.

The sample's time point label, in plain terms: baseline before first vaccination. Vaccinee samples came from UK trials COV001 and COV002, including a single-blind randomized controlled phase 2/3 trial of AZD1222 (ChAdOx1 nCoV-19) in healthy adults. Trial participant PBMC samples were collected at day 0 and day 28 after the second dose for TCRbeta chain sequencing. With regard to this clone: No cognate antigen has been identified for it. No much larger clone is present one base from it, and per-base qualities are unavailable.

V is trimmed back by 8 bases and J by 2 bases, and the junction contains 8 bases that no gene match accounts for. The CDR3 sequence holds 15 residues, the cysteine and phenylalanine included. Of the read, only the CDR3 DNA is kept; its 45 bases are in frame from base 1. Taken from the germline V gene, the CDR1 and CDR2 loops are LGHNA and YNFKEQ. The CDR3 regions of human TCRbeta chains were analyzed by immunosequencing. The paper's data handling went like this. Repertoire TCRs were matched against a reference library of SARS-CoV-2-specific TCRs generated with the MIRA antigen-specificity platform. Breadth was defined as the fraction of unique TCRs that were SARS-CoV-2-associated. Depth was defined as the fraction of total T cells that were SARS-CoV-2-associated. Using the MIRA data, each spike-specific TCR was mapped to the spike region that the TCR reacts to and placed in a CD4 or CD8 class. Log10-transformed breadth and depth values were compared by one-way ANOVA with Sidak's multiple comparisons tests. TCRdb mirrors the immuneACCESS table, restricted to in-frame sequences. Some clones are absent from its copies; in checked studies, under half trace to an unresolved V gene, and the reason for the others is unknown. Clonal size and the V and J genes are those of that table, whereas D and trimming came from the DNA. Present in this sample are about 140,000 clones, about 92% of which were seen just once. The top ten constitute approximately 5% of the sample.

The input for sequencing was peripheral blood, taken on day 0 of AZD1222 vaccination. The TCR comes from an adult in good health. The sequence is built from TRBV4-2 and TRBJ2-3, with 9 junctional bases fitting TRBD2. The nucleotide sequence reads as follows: TGTGCCAGCGGGTCTAGCGGGGCAAACACAGATACGCAGTATTTT. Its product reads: CASGSSGANTDTQYF.